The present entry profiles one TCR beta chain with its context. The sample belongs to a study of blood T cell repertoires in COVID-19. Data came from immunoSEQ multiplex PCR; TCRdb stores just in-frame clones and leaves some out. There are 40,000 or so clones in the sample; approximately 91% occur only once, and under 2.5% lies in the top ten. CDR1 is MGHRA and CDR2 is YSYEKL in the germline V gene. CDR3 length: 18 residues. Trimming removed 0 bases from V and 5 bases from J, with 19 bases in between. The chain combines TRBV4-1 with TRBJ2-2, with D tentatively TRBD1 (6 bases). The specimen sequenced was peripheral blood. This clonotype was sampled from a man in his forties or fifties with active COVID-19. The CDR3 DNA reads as TGCGCCAGCAGCCAAGATCAGGGCGTCGGGACAAAAACCGGGGAGCTGTTTTTT. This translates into CASSQDQGVGTKTGELFF.